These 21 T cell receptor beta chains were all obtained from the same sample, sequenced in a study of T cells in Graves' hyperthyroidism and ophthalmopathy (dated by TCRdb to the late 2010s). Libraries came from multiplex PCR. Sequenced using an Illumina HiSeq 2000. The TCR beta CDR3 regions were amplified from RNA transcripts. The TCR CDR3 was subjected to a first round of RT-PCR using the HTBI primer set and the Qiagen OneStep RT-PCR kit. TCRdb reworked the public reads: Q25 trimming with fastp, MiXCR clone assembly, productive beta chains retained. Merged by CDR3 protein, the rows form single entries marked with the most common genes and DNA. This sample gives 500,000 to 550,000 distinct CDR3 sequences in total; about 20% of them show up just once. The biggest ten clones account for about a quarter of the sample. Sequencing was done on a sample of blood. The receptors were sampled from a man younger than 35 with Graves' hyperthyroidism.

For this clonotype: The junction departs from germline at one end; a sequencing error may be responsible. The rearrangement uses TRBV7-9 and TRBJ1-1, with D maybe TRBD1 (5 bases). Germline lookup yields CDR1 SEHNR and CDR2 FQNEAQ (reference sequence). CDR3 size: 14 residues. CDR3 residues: CACSLEQGNTEAFF. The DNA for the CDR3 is TGTGCCTGCAGCTTAGAGCAGGGGAACACTGAAGCTTTCTTT.

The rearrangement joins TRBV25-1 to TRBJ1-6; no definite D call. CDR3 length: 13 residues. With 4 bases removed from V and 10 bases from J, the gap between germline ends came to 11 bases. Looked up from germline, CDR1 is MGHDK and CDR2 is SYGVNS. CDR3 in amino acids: CASSAEGVSPLHF. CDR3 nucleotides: TGTGCCAGCAGTGCGGAGGGAGTCTCACCCCTCCACTTT.

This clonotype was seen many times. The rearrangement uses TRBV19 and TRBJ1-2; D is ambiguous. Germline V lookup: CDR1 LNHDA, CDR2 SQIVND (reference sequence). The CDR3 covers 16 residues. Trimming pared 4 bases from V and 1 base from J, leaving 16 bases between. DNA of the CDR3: TGTGCCAGTAGTACCCGACACGGGAGGAATAACTATGGCTACACCTTC. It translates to CASSTRHGRNNYGYTF.

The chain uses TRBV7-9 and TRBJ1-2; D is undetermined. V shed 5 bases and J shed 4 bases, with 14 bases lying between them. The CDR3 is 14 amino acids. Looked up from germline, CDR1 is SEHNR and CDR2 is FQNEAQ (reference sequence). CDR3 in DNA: TGTGCCAGCAGCCGCGTAGGAGGGATCTATGGCTACACCTTC. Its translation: CASSRVGGIYGYTF.

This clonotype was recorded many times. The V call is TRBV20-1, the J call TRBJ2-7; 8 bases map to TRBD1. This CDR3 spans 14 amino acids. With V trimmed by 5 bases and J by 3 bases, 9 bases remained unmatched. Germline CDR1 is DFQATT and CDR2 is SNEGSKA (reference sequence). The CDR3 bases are TGCAGTGCTGGGGGGTCCGGGACAGGCTACGAGCAGTACTTC. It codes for CSAGGSGTGYEQYF.

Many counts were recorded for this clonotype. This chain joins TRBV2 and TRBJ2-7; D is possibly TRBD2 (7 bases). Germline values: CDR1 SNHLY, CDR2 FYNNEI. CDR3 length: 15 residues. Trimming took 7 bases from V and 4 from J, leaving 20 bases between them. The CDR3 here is CASTLEGGGIYEQYF. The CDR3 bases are TGTGCCAGCACCCTGGAGGGGGGGGGCATTTACGAGCAGTACTTC.

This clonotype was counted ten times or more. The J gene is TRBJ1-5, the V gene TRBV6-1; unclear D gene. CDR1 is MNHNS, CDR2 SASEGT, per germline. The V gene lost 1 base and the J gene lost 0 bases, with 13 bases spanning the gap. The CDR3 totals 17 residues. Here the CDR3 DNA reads TGTGCCAGCAGTGAAGGAGTAGGGCCCTATAGCAATCAGCCCCAGCATTTT. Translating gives CASSEGVGPYSNQPQHF.

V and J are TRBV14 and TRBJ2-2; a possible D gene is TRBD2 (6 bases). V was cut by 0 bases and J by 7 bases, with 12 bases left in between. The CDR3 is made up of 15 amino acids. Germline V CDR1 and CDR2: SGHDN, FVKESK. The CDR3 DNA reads TGTGCCAGCAGCCAAGAGGAGGGGCTCAGCGGGGAGCTGTTTTTT. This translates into CASSQEEGLSGELFF.

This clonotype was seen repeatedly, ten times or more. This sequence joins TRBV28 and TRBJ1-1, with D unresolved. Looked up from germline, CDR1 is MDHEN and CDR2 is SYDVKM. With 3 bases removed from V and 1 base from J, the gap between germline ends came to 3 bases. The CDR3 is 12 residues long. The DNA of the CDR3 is TGTGCCAGCAGTTTGCCGAACACTGAAGCTTTCTTT. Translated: CASSLPNTEAFF.

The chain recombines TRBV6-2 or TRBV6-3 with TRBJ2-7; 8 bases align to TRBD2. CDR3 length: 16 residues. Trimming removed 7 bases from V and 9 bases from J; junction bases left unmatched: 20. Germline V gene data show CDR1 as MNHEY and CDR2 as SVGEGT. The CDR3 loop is CASTRLGLVMVGGQYF. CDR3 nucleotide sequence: TGTGCCAGCACCCGACTGGGACTAGTGATGGTTGGCGGGCAGTACTTC.

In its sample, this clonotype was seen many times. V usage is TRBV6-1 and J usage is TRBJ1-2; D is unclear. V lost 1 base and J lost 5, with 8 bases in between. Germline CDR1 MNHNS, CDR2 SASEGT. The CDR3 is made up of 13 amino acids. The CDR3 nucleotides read TGTGCCAGCAGTGAAGGAATAGGGTATGGCTACACCTTC. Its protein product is CASSEGIGYGYTF.

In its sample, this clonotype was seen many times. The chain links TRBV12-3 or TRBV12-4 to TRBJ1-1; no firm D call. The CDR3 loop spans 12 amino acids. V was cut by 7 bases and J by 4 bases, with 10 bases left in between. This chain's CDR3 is CASKTDRTEAFF. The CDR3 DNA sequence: TGTGCCAGCAAAACTGATCGCACTGAAGCTTTCTTT.

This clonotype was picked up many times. The CDR3: CSARDRSGADGNTIYF. In DNA form, the CDR3 reads TGCAGTGCTAGAGATCGGTCAGGGGCCGATGGAAACACCATATATTTT. This sequence joins TRBV20-1 and TRBJ1-3; a weak D match, TRBD1 (6 bases). CDR1 and CDR2 (germline): DFQATT, SNEGSKA (reference sequence). The CDR3 covers 16 residues. Trimming stripped 0 bases from V and 3 bases from J, with 15 bases between.

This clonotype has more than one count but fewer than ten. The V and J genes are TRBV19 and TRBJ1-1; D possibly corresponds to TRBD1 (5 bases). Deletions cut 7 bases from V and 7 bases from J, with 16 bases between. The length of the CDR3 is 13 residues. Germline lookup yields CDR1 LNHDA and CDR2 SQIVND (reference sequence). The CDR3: CASNSGPFDEAFF. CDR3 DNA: TGTGCCAGTAACTCGGGACCCTTCGATGAAGCTTTCTTT.

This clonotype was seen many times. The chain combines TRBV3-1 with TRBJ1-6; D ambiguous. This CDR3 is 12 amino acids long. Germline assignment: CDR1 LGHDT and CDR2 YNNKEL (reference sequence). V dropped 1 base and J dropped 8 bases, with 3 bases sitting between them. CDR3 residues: CASSQGDSPLHF. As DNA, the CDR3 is TGTGCCAGCAGCCAAGGAGATTCACCCCTCCACTTT. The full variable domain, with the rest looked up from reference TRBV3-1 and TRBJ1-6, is DTAVSQTPKYLVTQMGNDKSIKCEQNLGHDTMYWYKQDSKKFLKIMFSYNNKELIINETVPNRFSPKSPDKAHLNLHINSLELGDSAVYFCASSQGDSPLHFGNGTRLTVT.

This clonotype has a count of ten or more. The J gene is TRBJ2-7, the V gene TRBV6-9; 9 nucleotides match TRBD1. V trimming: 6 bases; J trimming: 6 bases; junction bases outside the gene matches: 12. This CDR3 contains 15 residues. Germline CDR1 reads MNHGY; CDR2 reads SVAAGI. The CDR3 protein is CASSPPGQGVGEQYF. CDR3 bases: TGTGCCAGCAGCCCTCCGGGACAGGGAGTCGGCGAGCAGTACTTC.

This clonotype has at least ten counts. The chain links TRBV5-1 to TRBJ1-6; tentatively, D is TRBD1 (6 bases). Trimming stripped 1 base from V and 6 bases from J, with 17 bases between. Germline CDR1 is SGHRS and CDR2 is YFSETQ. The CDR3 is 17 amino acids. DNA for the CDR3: TGCGCCAGCAGCTTGAACGTGGGGGGCACGCCTAATTCACCCCTCCACTTT. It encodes CASSLNVGGTPNSPLHF.

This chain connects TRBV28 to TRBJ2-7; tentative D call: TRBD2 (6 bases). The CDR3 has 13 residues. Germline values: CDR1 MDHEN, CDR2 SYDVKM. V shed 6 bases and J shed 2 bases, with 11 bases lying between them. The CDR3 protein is CASSSSAPYEQYF. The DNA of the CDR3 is TGTGCCAGCAGCTCTAGCGCTCCCTACGAGCAGTACTTC.

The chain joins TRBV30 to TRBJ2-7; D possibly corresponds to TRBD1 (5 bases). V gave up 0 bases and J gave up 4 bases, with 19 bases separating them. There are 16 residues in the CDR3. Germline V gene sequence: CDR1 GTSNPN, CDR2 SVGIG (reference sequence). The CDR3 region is CAWSVLGAPPRYEQYF. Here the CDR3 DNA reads TGTGCCTGGAGTGTACTTGGGGCCCCACCCCGTTACGAGCAGTACTTC.

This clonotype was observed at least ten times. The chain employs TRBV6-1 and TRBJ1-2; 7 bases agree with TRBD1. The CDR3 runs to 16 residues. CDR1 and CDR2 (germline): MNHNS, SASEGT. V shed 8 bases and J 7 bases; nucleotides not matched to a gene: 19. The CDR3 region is CASRHQGGGAAPGYTF. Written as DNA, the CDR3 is TGTGCCAGCCGGCACCAGGGGGGGGGCGCAGCTCCTGGCTACACCTTC.

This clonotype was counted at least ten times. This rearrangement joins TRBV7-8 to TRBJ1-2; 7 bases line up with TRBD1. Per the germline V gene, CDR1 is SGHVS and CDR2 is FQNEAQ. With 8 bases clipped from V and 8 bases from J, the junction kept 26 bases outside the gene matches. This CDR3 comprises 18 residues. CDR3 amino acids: CASLSDRWLIDRAGGYTF. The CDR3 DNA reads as TGTGCCAGCCTGAGCGACCGATGGCTAATAGACAGGGCGGGAGGCTACACCTTC.